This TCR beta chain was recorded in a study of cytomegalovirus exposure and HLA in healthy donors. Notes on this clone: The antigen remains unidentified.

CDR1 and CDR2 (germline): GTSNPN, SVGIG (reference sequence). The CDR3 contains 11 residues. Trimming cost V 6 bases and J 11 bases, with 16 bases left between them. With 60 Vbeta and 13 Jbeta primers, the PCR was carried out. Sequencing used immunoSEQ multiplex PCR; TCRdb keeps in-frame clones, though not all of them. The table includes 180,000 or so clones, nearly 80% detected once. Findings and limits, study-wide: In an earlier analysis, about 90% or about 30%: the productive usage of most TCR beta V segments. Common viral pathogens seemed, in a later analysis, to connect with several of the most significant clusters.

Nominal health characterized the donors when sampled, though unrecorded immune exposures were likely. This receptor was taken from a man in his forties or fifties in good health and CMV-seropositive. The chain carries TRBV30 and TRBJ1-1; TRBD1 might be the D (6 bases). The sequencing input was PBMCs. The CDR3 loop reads CACRALRGAFF. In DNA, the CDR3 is TGTGCCTGCCGGGCCCTCAGGGGTGCTTTCTTT.